The 23 T cell receptor beta chains listed next were all sequenced from one sample in a study of T cell repertoires in cytomegalovirus infection. TCRdb analysed the reads with MiXCR anew, one entry per CDR3 protein. The sample has approximately 89,000 distinct CDR3 sequences; 20% to 30% are singletons. Their cognate antigens are unknown. The sample here was CD8+ T cells from cultured PBMCs, taken from culture after CMV antigen stimulation. The receptors come from a human donor in good health (CMV status not recorded). Some clones in this sample may be carry-over from other donors' samples.

This clonotype came up a few times. The chain links TRBV11-1 to TRBJ2-4; 10 nucleotides align to TRBD1. V lost 5 bases and J lost 3; bases outside the gene matches: 16. The CDR3 runs to 19 residues. Germline V CDR1 and CDR2: SGHAT, FQDESV (reference sequence). The CDR3 DNA is TGTGCCAGCAGCGCCTTCGGGACAGGGGCTATAGAGGACAAAAACATTCAGTACTTC. Translating gives CASSAFGTGAIEDKNIQYF.

This clonotype has a count of ten or more. The rearrangement joins TRBV6-5 to TRBJ1-2, with D possibly being TRBD1 (5 bases). Per the germline V gene, CDR1 is MNHEY and CDR2 is SVGAGI. V gave up 0 bases and J gave up 4 bases, with 12 bases separating them. The CDR3 has 15 amino acids. CDR3: CASSYSDISSYGYTF. In nucleotides, the CDR3 is TGTGCCAGCAGTTACTCGGACATATCTTCCTATGGCTACACCTTC.

This clonotype was seen at least ten times. The rearrangement links TRBV4-3 to TRBJ2-1; D is unresolved. The ends were cut back, 1 base at V and 7 bases at J, with 5 bases in the middle. This CDR3 spans 12 amino acids. The germline V gene has CDR1 LGHNA and CDR2 YSLEER. The CDR3 bases are TGCGCCAGCAGCCAAGTGGGGAATGAGCAGTTCTTC. As protein: CASSQVGNEQFF.

This clonotype showed up many times. The chain uses TRBV7-2 and TRBJ2-3, with 8 bases aligning to TRBD2. The germline V gene encodes CDR1 SGHTA and CDR2 FQGNSA. Unmatched junction bases numbered 3, after V lost 1 base and J lost 3 bases. CDR3 size: 15 residues. This chain's CDR3 is CASSLVASGTDTQYF. The CDR3 region has the DNA TGTGCCAGCAGCTTAGTGGCTAGCGGGACAGATACGCAGTATTTT.

The rearrangement links TRBV6-1 to TRBJ1-2; 8 nucleotides match TRBD1. Germline V gene data show CDR1 as MNHNS and CDR2 as SASEGT. The CDR3 loop spans 16 amino acids. The junction had 9 bases not matched to a gene; V was cut back by 2 bases and J by 4 bases. CDR3: CASSELSGQGLYGYTF. CDR3 coding DNA: TGTGCCAGCAGTGAATTAAGTGGACAGGGCCTCTATGGCTACACCTTC.

The J gene is TRBJ1-5, the V gene TRBV18, with 9 bases fitting TRBD1. Germline V lookup: CDR1 KGHSH, CDR2 LQKENI. The CDR3 has 15 amino acids. Trimming removed 6 bases from V and 3 bases from J; junction bases left unmatched: 6. CDR3 in DNA: TGTGCCAGCTCGCCGGGGACAGGGATCAATCAGCCCCAGCATTTT. Encoded protein: CASSPGTGINQPQHF.

This clonotype was seen a few times. The V gene is TRBV7-9, the J gene TRBJ2-1; D unclear. Trimming took 5 bases from V and 4 from J, leaving 9 bases between them. The CDR3 length is 13 residues. In germline, CDR1 is SEHNR, CDR2 FQNEAQ (reference sequence). The CDR3 is CASSRTDYNEQFF. The CDR3 nucleotides read TGTGCCAGCAGCCGGACGGATTACAATGAGCAGTTCTTC. The whole variable domain, remainder taken from reference TRBV7-9 and TRBJ2-1, is DTGVSQNPRHKITKRGQNVTFRCDPISEHNRLYWYRQTLGQGPEFLTYFQNEAQLEKSRLLSDRFSAERPKGSFSTLEIQRTEQGDSAMYLCASSRTDYNEQFFGPGTRLTVL.

This rearrangement joins TRBV3-1 to TRBJ1-1; no clear D gene. The CDR3 sequence is 13 residues long. The V gene lost 4 bases and the J gene lost 7 bases, with 13 bases spanning the gap. Germline values: CDR1 LGHDT, CDR2 YNNKEL (reference sequence). Written as DNA, the CDR3 is TGTGCCAGCAGCCCTCCCGAGATGGGTGAAGCTTTCTTT. Translated: CASSPPEMGEAFF.

This clonotype was seen repeatedly, ten times or more. The junction and the germline gene differ at one end; a read error may be behind it. The CDR3: CASSQDPGSYF. The CDR3, as DNA: TGCGCCAGCAGCCAAGATCCGGGATCCTACTTT. The V and J genes are TRBV4-3 and TRBJ1-6; D unclear. The length of the CDR3 is 11 residues. From germline, CDR1 is LGHNA and CDR2 YSLEER.

This chain connects TRBV29-1 to TRBJ2-7; 12 nucleotides agree with TRBD1. Trimming cost V 3 bases and J 1 base; bases outside gene matches: 7. The CDR3 loop spans 16 amino acids. Per germline, CDR1 SQVTM and CDR2 ANQGSEA. CDR3 region: CSVELPGQGASYEQYF. CDR3 nucleotides: TGCAGCGTTGAGTTACCGGGACAGGGGGCTTCCTACGAGCAGTACTTC.

This clonotype was recorded a few times. It may be a read error: a sequence one base away is much more abundant. The V gene is TRBV6-1, the J gene TRBJ1-1; TRBD1 aligns across 8 bases. This CDR3 has 14 amino acids. The germline CDR1 and CDR2 sequences are MNHNS and SASEGT. V was pared by 10 bases and J by 5 bases, with 12 bases of the junction left unmatched. CDR3 region: CANIPRNRGTEAFF. For the CDR3, the DNA is TGTGCCAACATTCCCCGTAACAGGGGGACTGAAGCTTTCTTT.

This clonotype was seen a few times. The chain links TRBV20-1 to TRBJ1-2; D not certain. V was shortened by 6 bases and J by 0 bases, with 23 bases between the two germline ends. The CDR3 contains 17 residues. Germline V gene data show CDR1 as DFQATT and CDR2 as SNEGSKA (reference sequence). CDR3 sequence (DNA): TGCAGTGCCGACAATCCGTTGGAGAGTGCCGCTAACTATGGCTACACCTTC. It specifies CSADNPLESAANYGYTF.

A few counts support this clonotype. J is TRBJ2-1 and V is TRBV4-3; D ambiguous. This CDR3 spans 16 amino acids. CDR1 is LGHNA, CDR2 YSLEER, per germline. V lost 0 bases to trimming and J lost 4 bases, with 13 bases between them. The CDR3 sequence: CASSQDTQGNYNEQFF. Written as DNA, the CDR3 is TGCGCCAGCAGCCAAGATACACAAGGAAATTACAATGAGCAGTTCTTC.

This clonotype came up many times. V and J are TRBV6-5 and TRBJ1-1; TRBD1 agrees at 8 bases. Trimming took 7 bases from V and 4 from J; bases not matched to a gene: 8. The CDR3 spans 14 residues. Germline V gene lookup returns CDR1 MNHEY and CDR2 SVGAGI. CDR3 region: CASTSRQGPTEAFF. The CDR3 DNA sequence: TGTGCCAGCACCAGCCGACAGGGGCCCACTGAAGCTTTCTTT.

The sample holds a few counts of this clonotype. The chain recombines TRBV19 with TRBJ2-1, with 7 bases matching TRBD1. Germline CDR1 is LNHDA and CDR2 is SQIVND (reference sequence). Trimming at V came to 5 bases and at J to 8 bases, leaving 9 bases not matched to a gene. The CDR3 runs to 14 residues. CDR3 DNA: TGTGCCAGTAGTGTATCCGGGACAGCGGATGAGCAGTTCTTC. It codes for CASSVSGTADEQFF.

This clonotype was seen a handful of times. The chain joins TRBV6-2 or TRBV6-3 to TRBJ2-2, with D possibly being TRBD1 (6 bases). This CDR3 region has 14 residues. The germline V and J ends were trimmed by 7 bases and 4 bases, with 13 bases remaining between them. In germline, CDR1 is MNHEY, CDR2 SVGEGT. The CDR3 nucleotides read TGTGCCAGCATCCGGACAGAACTCACCGGGGAGCTGTTTTTT. Amino acids: CASIRTELTGELFF.

In its sample, this clonotype was seen many times. The V and J genes are TRBV11-2 and TRBJ2-3; 10 bases fit TRBD2. The V and J ends lost 1 base and 5 bases, in that order; junction bases with no gene match: 9. Germline V gene data show CDR1 as SGHAT and CDR2 as FQNNGV. The CDR3 spans 17 residues. The CDR3: CASSLGLAGGGGDTQYF. The CDR3 DNA sequence: TGTGCCAGCAGCTTAGGTTTAGCGGGAGGCGGGGGAGATACGCAGTATTTT.

CDR3 amino acids: CASSFFFTGGTSGGNEQYF. CDR3 DNA: TGTGCCAGCAGTTTCTTTTTTACGGGAGGGACTAGCGGGGGGAACGAGCAGTACTTC. The chain joins TRBV28 to TRBJ2-7, with 15 bases aligning to TRBD2. The CDR3 runs to 19 residues. The germline V gene encodes CDR1 MDHEN and CDR2 SYDVKM. With V trimmed by 3 bases and J by 5 bases, 14 bases remained unmatched. Drawing the rest from reference TRBV28 and TRBJ2-7, the complete variable domain is DVKVTQSSRYLVKRTGEKVFLECVQDMDHENMFWYRQDPGLGLRLIYFSYDVKMKEKGDIPEGYSVSREKKERFSLILESASTNQTSMYLCASSFFFTGGTSGGNEQYFGPGTRLTVT.

The J gene is TRBJ2-2, the V gene TRBV20-1; D uncertain. The CDR3 spans 13 residues. V lost 0 bases, J lost 6 bases, and 8 bases lay in between. The germline V gene encodes CDR1 DFQATT and CDR2 SNEGSKA (reference sequence). The CDR3 DNA is TGCAGTGCTAGAGATAGACGAGCCGGGGAGCTGTTTTTT. It encodes CSARDRRAGELFF.

This chain uses TRBV12-3 or TRBV12-4 with TRBJ2-5; no firm D call. Deletions cut 3 bases from V and 6 bases from J, with 8 bases between. The CDR3 has 12 amino acids. This CDR3 is CASSLTEKTQYF. The CDR3 nucleotides are TGTGCCAGCAGTTTGACTGAGAAGACCCAGTACTTC.

A few counts support this clonotype. The rearrangement links TRBV7-9 to TRBJ2-7; 7 bases line up with TRBD2. From germline, CDR1 is SEHNR and CDR2 FQNEAQ (reference sequence). J was trimmed by 5 bases and V by 1 base; bases with no gene match: 5. This CDR3 is built from 14 residues. CDR3 loop: CASSLGAGLNEQYF. DNA of the CDR3: TGTGCCAGCAGCTTAGGAGCGGGGTTAAACGAGCAGTACTTC.

The genes are TRBV11-2 and TRBJ2-7; 7 positions agree with TRBD1. The CDR3 loop spans 14 amino acids. Germline V gives CDR1 SGHAT, CDR2 FQNNGV. V was pared by 3 bases and J by 3 bases, with 5 bases of the junction left unmatched. CDR3 sequence reads: CASSLIRDSYEQYF. The CDR3 DNA is TGTGCCAGCAGCTTGATCCGGGACAGCTACGAGCAGTACTTC.

This clonotype has more than one count but fewer than ten. The V and J genes are TRBV6-1 and TRBJ1-5; maybe TRBD1 (5 bases). Trimming removed 3 bases at V and 3 bases at J, with 12 bases between. The CDR3 is made up of 15 amino acids. From germline, CDR1 is MNHNS and CDR2 SASEGT. The CDR3 bases are TGTGCCAGCAGTGAGGTTGGGGGTATCAATCAGCCCCAGCATTTT. It encodes CASSEVGGINQPQHF.